This T cell receptor (beta chain) was obtained from a study of cytomegalovirus exposure and HLA in healthy donors listed by TCRdb under 2017. With respect to the entire study: The 670 or so repertoires of the first cohort and the 110 or so validation repertoires were produced on the same platform, according to a later analysis. A separate validation cohort of about 110 different subjects was used in addition to the approximately 670-subject first cohort. The aim of the study was to test whether cataloging public T cell receptors could identify signatures of past pathogen exposure. High-throughput TCR immunosequencing, statistical association of individual TCRs with disease status, and machine learning were combined to predict cytomegalovirus infection status.

Libraries were constructed by the immunoSEQ multiplex PCR assay. The original methods were these. A statistical classification framework was built to diagnose cytomegalovirus status from the catalog of TCR beta chain sequences. The table comes from immuneACCESS by way of TCRdb, which keeps in-frame sequences with V and J called. Part of the clones is missing from these tables; in studies checked, under half for an unresolved V gene and the rest for unknown reasons. The V and J calls and clone size are taken from that table; D and trimming were inferred from the DNA. Present in this sample are a few hundred thousand clones, 75% to 90% of which were seen just once. More than 13% of the sample is in the top ten clones. The V and J ends are trimmed by 1 base and 4 bases, leaving 17 bases between them. Per the germline V gene, SGHTA is the CDR1 and FQGTGA is the CDR2. The CDR3, from cysteine to phenylalanine, totals 17 residues. Only CDR3 DNA remains: 51 bases, in frame from the first base.

Note on this clone: Its antigen is unknown. It has no much larger one-base neighbor in the sample; base qualities were not kept.

The donors were included in the validation cohort of approximately 120 subjects, a group kept apart from the roughly 670-subject first cohort. Study-wide findings and limitations: The validation cohort had no HLA typing available for a later analysis, so co-occurrence within that cohort was assessed over all 130 or so repertoires. A later analysis found that TCRs clustered in the first cohort also tended to co-occur in the 120 validation repertoires, with more than 90% of cluster scores above 0. A total of about 180 TCR beta chains were listed by the study as associated with cytomegalovirus. Across donors, most TCR sequences were observed very rarely, whereas some public TCRs were present in many individuals. A few of the identified cytomegalovirus-associated TCR beta chains were confirmed in vitro to be specific for cytomegalovirus antigens. According to the authors, the approach could potentially be generalized to other disease states and immunological phenotypes. The classifier was reported to diagnose cytomegalovirus status with high specificity and sensitivity in both the original and validation cohorts.

Source material: PBMCs. The source of this sequence is a woman in her 30s in good health and CMV-seropositive. The chain couples TRBV7-3 to TRBJ2-1; the D gene is possibly TRBD2, with 6 bases matching. The CDR3 protein sequence reads: CASSLNPGGKGYNEQFF. The nucleotides read TGTGCCAGCAGCTTAAATCCGGGCGGGAAGGGGTACAATGAGCAGTTCTTC.